This TCR beta chain was sequenced for a study of read filtering for tumor transcriptome and immune sequencing. In regard to this clonotype: As yet, its antigen is unknown.

From about 400 ng of RNA, a library with molecular barcoded alpha/delta and beta/gamma adaptors was made. Each CDR3 protein is one row after TCRdb ran MiXCR on the reads. The sample includes around 330 distinct CDR3 sequences, 65% to 75% of them seen just once. Trimming pared 5 bases from V and 0 bases from J, leaving 8 bases between. This CDR3 has 15 residues. Germline V gene lookup returns CDR1 SGHTA and CDR2 FQGNSA. Findings and limits, study-wide: Even smaller IR-seq throughput identified most shared clonotypes. Sorted CD138-negative bone marrow cells were not purified T cells.

The sample taken for sequencing was a population of CD138-negative cells sorted from bone marrow. The rearrangement uses TRBV7-2 and TRBJ2-6; no clear D gene. This TCR was sampled from a donor at least 40 years old with multiple myeloma. This table probably holds off-target reads from a library built for another chain. The CDR3: CASSATPSGANVLTF. The DNA for the CDR3 is TGTGCCAGCAGCGCAACCCCCTCTGGGGCCAACGTCCTGACTTTC.